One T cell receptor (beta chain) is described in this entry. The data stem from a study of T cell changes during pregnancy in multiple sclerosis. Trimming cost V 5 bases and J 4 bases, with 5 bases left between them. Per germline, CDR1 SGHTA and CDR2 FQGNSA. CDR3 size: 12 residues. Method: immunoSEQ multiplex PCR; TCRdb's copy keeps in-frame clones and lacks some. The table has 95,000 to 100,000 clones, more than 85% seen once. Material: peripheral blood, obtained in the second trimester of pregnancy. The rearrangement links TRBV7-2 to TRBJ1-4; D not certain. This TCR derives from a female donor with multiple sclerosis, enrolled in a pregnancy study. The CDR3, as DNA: TGTGCCAGCAGCCCCCGTAATGAAAAACTGTTTTTT. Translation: CASSPRNEKLFF.